One sample yielded the 27 T cell receptor beta chains listed below, sequenced in a study of beta chain features in type 1 diabetes. Isolated RNA was reverse transcribed in full, so expressed TCRB transcripts were sequenced. Sequenced by immunoSEQ multiplex PCR; TCRdb stores in-frame clones only, minus some. In the table there are under 250,000 clones, around an eighth of which are singletons. The sequencing sample was made of naive CD4+ T cells from blood. Source of these receptors: a woman aged 40 to 50 in good health.

This sequence joins TRBV7-7 and TRBJ2-3; no reliable D call. Looked up from germline, CDR1 is SSHAT and CDR2 is FNYEAQ (reference sequence). V was clipped by 5 bases and J by 1 base, with 7 bases between them. This CDR3 region has 13 residues. CDR3 protein: CASSVAGTDTQYF. CDR3 DNA sequence: TGTGCCAGCAGCGTCGCGGGCACAGATACGCAGTATTTT. Looking up the rest from reference TRBV7-7 and TRBJ2-3 gives the full variable domain: GAGVSQSPRYKVTKRGQDVTLRCDPISSHATLYWYQQALGQGPEFLTYFNYEAQPDKSGLPSDRFSAERPEGSISTLTIQRTEQRDSAMYRCASSVAGTDTQYFGPGTRLTVL.

The V and J genes are TRBV5-1 and TRBJ1-4, with 10 bases aligning to TRBD1. The CDR3 contains 20 residues. Trimming at V came to 2 bases and at J to 0 bases, leaving 13 bases not matched to a gene. CDR1 is SGHRS, CDR2 YFSETQ, per germline. CDR3 sequence reads: CASSFRTGGVRSATNEKLFF. CDR3 DNA sequence: TGCGCCAGCAGCTTTCGGACAGGGGGAGTTAGATCTGCAACTAATGAAAAACTGTTTTTT.

Only a few counts were recorded for this clone. The V and J genes are TRBV7-8 and TRBJ2-5; tentative D call: TRBD2 (6 bases). The CDR3 runs to 15 residues. The germline V gene has CDR1 SGHVS and CDR2 FQNEAQ. V was pared by 5 bases and J by 3 bases, with 16 bases between. The CDR3 DNA follows: TGTGCCAGCAGCCCGATAGGGACTCGAAAAGAGACCCAGTACTTC. The encoded protein is CASSPIGTRKETQYF.

This chain links TRBV19 with TRBJ1-2, with D uncertain. Deletions cut 5 bases from V and 4 bases from J, with 17 bases between. CDR3 length equals 15 residues. Germline values: CDR1 LNHDA, CDR2 SQIVND (reference sequence). The CDR3 region is CASSWSKIAGYGYTF. CDR3 DNA: TGTGCCAGTAGTTGGTCGAAAATCGCGGGCTATGGCTACACCTTC.

This chain connects TRBV5-1 to TRBJ2-7; 7 nucleotides line up with TRBD1. The length of the CDR3 is 14 residues. Trimming took 4 bases from V and 7 from J; bases not matched to a gene: 11. Per the germline V gene, CDR1 is SGHRS and CDR2 is YFSETQ. The CDR3: CASSTDREWSEQYF. The CDR3 region has the DNA TGCGCCAGCAGCACCGACAGGGAATGGAGTGAGCAGTACTTC.

The chain links TRBV18 to TRBJ2-5, with D unclear. This CDR3 comprises 15 residues. The V gene's germline CDR1 is KGHSH and CDR2 LQKENI. The germline V and J ends were trimmed by 1 base and 4 bases, with 13 bases remaining between them. In nucleotides, the CDR3 is TGTGCCAGCTCACCACAGAATCCGGGTCGAGAGACCCAGTACTTC. Residues: CASSPQNPGRETQYF.

This clone has more than one count but fewer than ten. The chain is built from TRBV6-5 and TRBJ1-2, with D possibly being TRBD1 (5 bases). Germline V CDR1 and CDR2: MNHEY, SVGAGI. The CDR3 totals 15 residues. Trimming left V 0 bases short and J 5 bases short, with 13 bases between. The DNA of the CDR3 is TGTGCCAGCAGTTACTCCACCACCGGGGGGTATGGCTACACCTTC. It specifies CASSYSTTGGYGYTF.

This clone has just a few counts. J is TRBJ2-1 and V is TRBV5-4; 7 bases agree with TRBD2. V shed 0 bases, J shed 5 bases, and the junction held 8 bases outside the gene matches. Germline V gene lookup returns CDR1 SGHNT and CDR2 YYREEE (reference sequence). The CDR3 runs to 16 residues. CDR3 sequence: CASSLGAGVTHNEQFF. CDR3 bases: TGTGCCAGCAGCTTGGGGGCGGGGGTCACCCACAATGAGCAGTTCTTC.

This clone was counted only a few times. The chain recombines TRBV7-2 with TRBJ1-4; 8 bases fit TRBD1. Germline V lookup: CDR1 SGHTA, CDR2 FQGNSA. The V gene end was trimmed by 3 bases and the J gene end by 7 bases; junction bases not matched to a gene: 4. The CDR3 loop spans 14 amino acids. This CDR3 is CASSLDRDGEKLFF. The CDR3 bases are TGTGCCAGCAGCTTGGACAGGGATGGTGAAAAACTGTTTTTT.

This rearrangement joins TRBV7-9 to TRBJ2-4, with D maybe TRBD2 (6 bases). The CDR3 loop spans 15 amino acids. V was pared by 8 bases and J by 2 bases, with 16 bases between. From germline, CDR1 is SEHNR and CDR2 FQNEAQ (reference sequence). CDR3 nucleotides: TGTGCCAGCGGACCGCCTCGGGGGTCCAAAAACATTCAGTACTTC. This translates into CASGPPRGSKNIQYF.

In regard to this clone: The junction does not match germline at one end; this may be a read error. This chain links TRBV4-1 with TRBJ2-1; 14 nucleotides align to TRBD2. This CDR3 has 14 residues. Germline assignment: CDR1 MGHRA and CDR2 YSYEKL. CDR3 loop: CASSMPGTSGGELF. The CDR3 nucleotides read TGCGCCAGCAGCATGCCCGGGACTAGCGGGGGAGAGCTCTTC.

This clone was detected a few times. The chain recombines TRBV7-9 with TRBJ1-2; 7 bases fit TRBD1. Germline CDR1 SEHNR, CDR2 FQNEAQ (reference sequence). The CDR3 covers 16 residues. Trimming took 4 bases from V and 5 from J; bases not matched to a gene: 13. This chain's CDR3 is CASSSTGLSPFYGYTF. CDR3 nucleotides: TGTGCCAGCAGCTCGACAGGGCTCTCACCCTTTTATGGCTACACCTTC. The full variable domain, completed using reference TRBV7-9 and TRBJ1-2, is DTGVSQNPRHKITKRGQNVTFRCDPISEHNRLYWYRQTLGQGPEFLTYFQNEAQLEKSRLLSDRFSAERPKGSFSTLEIQRTEQGDSAMYLCASSSTGLSPFYGYTFGSGTRLTVV.

This clone appeared a few times. A read error may produce the germline difference seen at one junction end. This chain connects TRBV4-3 to TRBJ2-7; D perhaps matches TRBD2 (6 bases). The V gene's germline CDR1 is LGHNA and CDR2 YSLEER. The CDR3 covers 15 residues. CDR3 nucleotides: TGCGCCAGCAGCCAAGCCAACCGGGACTCCCACGAGCAGTACTTC. It translates to CASSQANRDSHEQYF.

With regard to this clone: This sample includes further DNA sequences coding for the same CDR3. J is TRBJ2-5 and V is TRBV5-1; a possible D gene is TRBD1 (6 bases). Germline lookup yields CDR1 SGHRS and CDR2 YFSETQ. CDR3 size: 12 residues. Trimming stripped 1 base from V and 5 bases from J, with 6 bases between. CDR3 coding DNA: TGCGCCAGCAGCTTGAGGGGGGAGACCCAGTACTTC. This encodes CASSLRGETQYF. Combining the CDR3 with reference TRBV5-1 and TRBJ2-5 gives the whole variable domain KAGVTQTPRYLIKTRGQQVTLSCSPISGHRSVSWYQQTPGQGLQFLFEYFSETQRNKGNFPGRFSGRQFSNSRSEMNVSTLELGDSALYLCASSLRGETQYFGPGTRLLVL.

V and J are TRBV5-1 and TRBJ2-7; D perhaps matches TRBD2 (5 bases). Germline CDR1 reads SGHRS; CDR2 reads YFSETQ. The CDR3 sequence is 13 residues long. V dropped 0 bases and J dropped 7 bases, with 11 bases sitting between them. CDR3 DNA sequence: TGCGCCAGCAGCTTGGCGTTTGAGGGAGAGCAGTACTTC. It translates to CASSLAFEGEQYF.

The chain's CDR3 is CASSSLKGGPGELFF. The CDR3 nucleotides are TGCGCCAGCAGCTCGCTAAAGGGGGGGCCCGGGGAGCTGTTTTTT. The chain employs TRBV5-1 and TRBJ2-2; D perhaps matches TRBD2 (7 bases). In germline, CDR1 is SGHRS, CDR2 YFSETQ. The V gene lost 3 bases and the J gene lost 6 bases, with 15 bases spanning the gap. There are 15 residues in the CDR3.

V is TRBV18 and J is TRBJ2-3; the D gene is possibly TRBD2 (6 bases). Germline V gene data show CDR1 as KGHSH and CDR2 as LQKENI. The ends were cut back, 0 bases at V and 2 bases at J, with 12 bases in the middle. This CDR3 region has 16 residues. The CDR3 DNA is TGTGCCAGCTCACCACCCCGCGGGGCCCCCACAGATACGCAGTATTTT. It is translated as CASSPPRGAPTDTQYF.

This clone was picked up a small number of times. The chain combines TRBV11-2 with TRBJ1-1; TRBD1 matches at 8 bases. Germline V lookup: CDR1 SGHAT, CDR2 FQNNGV. V lost 5 bases to trimming and J lost 1 base; unmatched junction nucleotides: 3. The CDR3 totals 14 residues. As DNA, the CDR3 is TGTGCCAGCAGCCCTGGGACAGGGAACACTGAAGCTTTCTTT. This gives the protein CASSPGTGNTEAFF. Full variable domain (missing parts from reference TRBV11-2 and TRBJ1-1): EAGVAQSPRYKIIEKRQSVAFWCNPISGHATLYWYQQILGQGPKLLIQFQNNGVVDDSQLPKDRFSAERLKGVDSTLKIQPAKLEDSAVYLCASSPGTGNTEAFFGQGTRLTVV.

The chain combines TRBV5-1 with TRBJ1-6, with 9 bases aligning to TRBD1. This CDR3 is built from 17 residues. V gave up 5 bases and J gave up 5 bases; unmatched junction bases: 11. Germline V gene data show CDR1 as SGHRS and CDR2 as YFSETQ. CDR3 DNA: TGCGCCAGCAGGCCGACCCCCCGGACAGGGGATAATTCACCCCTCCACTTT. This encodes CASRPTPRTGDNSPLHF.

This clone was found a few times. The rearrangement links TRBV21-1 to TRBJ1-1; the table's D call TRBD1 went unverified against the DNA. TRBV21-1 is annotated as a pseudogene. This CDR3 spans 13 amino acids. The CDR3 region is CASNRQGRTEAFF. CDR3 nucleotide sequence: TGTGCCAGCAACAGACAGGGGCGGACTGAAGCTTTCTTT.

This clone was observed a handful of times. The V gene is TRBV5-4, the J gene TRBJ1-2; no reliable D call. Germline CDR1 reads SGHNT; CDR2 reads YYREEE (reference sequence). CDR3 size: 12 residues. Between the trimmed V and J ends, which lost 4 bases and 6 bases, there was a span of 10 bases. The CDR3 bases are TGTGCCAGCAGCGCACAGCTCCATGGCTACACCTTC. Translated, it gives CASSAQLHGYTF.

The chain's CDR3 is CASSVGQGTFYEQYF. The CDR3, as DNA: TGTGCCAGCAGTGTCGGACAGGGAACCTTCTACGAGCAGTACTTC. This rearrangement joins TRBV2 to TRBJ2-7; 8 positions agree with TRBD1. CDR1 and CDR2 from the germline V gene are SNHLY and FYNNEI. V was pared by 4 bases and J by 3 bases, with 8 bases of the junction left unmatched. CDR3 length: 15 amino acids.

This clone has only a few counts. The junction and the germline gene differ at one end; a read error may be behind it. The V call is TRBV27, the J call TRBJ2-3, with D tentatively TRBD2 (7 bases). This CDR3 has 15 amino acids. CDR1 is MNHEY and CDR2 is SMNVEV in the germline V gene (reference sequence). The CDR3 DNA sequence: TGTGCCAGCAGTTTATCTGTGGGGGGGCCAGACACGCAGTATTTT. Its translation is CASSLSVGGPDTQYF.

This chain joins TRBV7-9 and TRBJ1-1; tentatively, D is TRBD1 (5 bases). The V gene lost 7 bases and the J gene lost 0 bases, with 9 bases spanning the gap. The CDR3 spans 13 residues. Germline assignment: CDR1 SEHNR and CDR2 FQNEAQ (reference sequence). In nucleotides, the CDR3 is TGTGCCAGCATGGGAGGGGTGAACACTGAAGCTTTCTTT. This translates into CASMGGVNTEAFF.

V is TRBV27 and J is TRBJ2-5; 14 nucleotides line up with TRBD2. CDR1 and CDR2 (germline): MNHEY, SMNVEV (reference sequence). After removal of 4 bases from V and 4 bases from J, the junction contained 11 bases not matched to a gene. The CDR3 covers 18 residues. Here the CDR3 reads CASSSQGTSGGRVETQYF. The DNA for the CDR3 is TGTGCCAGCAGTTCTCAAGGGACTAGCGGGGGAAGGGTAGAGACCCAGTACTTC.

This clone appeared a few times. This chain uses TRBV18 with TRBJ2-3, with a tentative D call TRBD2 (6 bases). V was cut by 0 bases and J by 2 bases, with 9 bases left in between. Germline loops: CDR1 KGHSH, CDR2 LQKENI. This CDR3 spans 15 amino acids. DNA of the CDR3: TGTGCCAGCTCACCACCGCGGGGCTACACAGATACGCAGTATTTT. Protein product: CASSPPRGYTDTQYF.

The rearrangement joins TRBV7-9 to TRBJ2-7, with D possibly matching TRBD1 (6 bases). Trimming shortened V by 5 bases and J by 3 bases, and 20 bases separated the two germline ends. The CDR3 length is 16 residues. Germline CDR1 is SEHNR and CDR2 is FQNEAQ (reference sequence). CDR3 sequence (DNA): TGTGCCAGCAGCGGATTAGGTATAGGACAGAGCTACGAGCAGTACTTC. Translation gives CASSGLGIGQSYEQYF.